These 20 T cell receptor beta chains share one sample of origin, sequenced in a study of beta chain features in type 1 diabetes. Their antigens remain unidentified. The entirety of the isolated RNA underwent reverse transcription, so expressed TCRB transcripts were sequenced. Method: immunoSEQ multiplex PCR; TCRdb's copy keeps in-frame clones and lacks some. Seen here are 600,000 to 700,000 clones, around 11% observed once, and the top ten hold 0.095% to 0.15%. Study-level results: Among all four CD4+ subsets, Type 1 diabetes patients had TCRB CDR3s that were moderately but significantly shorter.

Input material: naive CD4+ T cells from blood. The receptors were gathered from a man aged 25-45 years with type 1 diabetes.

J is TRBJ1-2 and V is TRBV5-1; TRBD1 aligns across 7 bases. Germline-derived CDR1 and CDR2 are SGHRS and YFSETQ. V trimming: 4 bases; J trimming: 2 bases; junction bases outside the gene matches: 5. This CDR3 spans 14 amino acids. This CDR3 reads CASSEGTENYGYTF. The CDR3, as DNA: TGCGCCAGCAGCGAAGGGACAGAGAACTATGGCTACACCTTC.

This clone was seen only a few times. This chain connects TRBV6-1 to TRBJ1-1; D remains ambiguous. The CDR3 sequence is 14 residues long. V lost 5 bases, J lost 2 bases, and 12 bases lay in between. CDR1 MNHNS and CDR2 SASEGT come from the germline V gene. The CDR3 coding sequence is TGTGCCAGCAGTTCCCACGGAACCAACACTGAAGCTTTCTTT. Its translation is CASSSHGTNTEAFF.

Only a few counts were recorded for this clone. The chain is built from TRBV4-1 and TRBJ1-2; D gene ambiguous. Per germline, CDR1 MGHRA and CDR2 YSYEKL. The ends were cut back, 1 base at V and 3 bases at J, with 15 bases in the middle. This CDR3 is built from 16 residues. Written as DNA, the CDR3 is TGCGCCAGCAGCCAAGGAAGCCTTCCTATATACTATGGCTACACCTTC. Translation gives CASSQGSLPIYYGYTF.

This clone occurred a few times. The chain combines TRBV4-3 with TRBJ1-5, with no clear D. The V end lost 0 bases, the J end lost 4 bases, and 4 bases lay between the germline ends. The CDR3 sequence is 13 residues long. The germline V gene has CDR1 LGHNA and CDR2 YSLEER. The CDR3 loop reads CASSQESNQPQHF. In DNA form, the CDR3 reads TGCGCCAGCAGCCAAGAGTCGAATCAGCCCCAGCATTTT.

The genes are TRBV5-1 and TRBJ2-7; TRBD1 might be the D (5 bases). The CDR3 sequence is 16 residues long. Germline V CDR1 and CDR2: SGHRS, YFSETQ. V lost 0 bases, J lost 1 base, and 14 bases lay in between. As DNA, the CDR3 is TGCGCCAGCAGCTTGGAGGCAGCAGGGATGTCCTACGAGCAGTACTTC. Amino acid sequence: CASSLEAAGMSYEQYF.

The chain recombines TRBV6-5 with TRBJ2-7; weak D call: TRBD1 (5 bases). Germline CDR1 reads MNHEY; CDR2 reads SVGAGI. There are 14 residues in the CDR3. The ends were cut back, 2 bases at V and 1 base at J, with 9 bases in the middle. This chain's CDR3 is CASSYRRQSYEQYF. In DNA, the CDR3 is TGTGCCAGCAGTTACCGACGACAGTCCTACGAGCAGTACTTC.

This clone occurred a few times. The J gene is TRBJ1-1, the V gene TRBV5-4, with 8 bases identical to TRBD1. V lost 5 bases, J lost 6 bases, and 12 bases stayed unmatched. The CDR3 consists of 15 residues. Germline values: CDR1 SGHNT, CDR2 YYREEE (reference sequence). CDR3 nucleotide sequence: TGTGCCAGCAGGATTAACAGGGGGTTGGAGTCTGAAGCTTTCTTT. Amino acid sequence: CASRINRGLESEAFF.

As for this clone: Mismatch with germline at one junction end may stem from a read error. This chain connects TRBV7-9 to TRBJ2-1; D is unclear. The length of the CDR3 is 10 residues. Germline loops: CDR1 SEHNR, CDR2 FQNEAQ (reference sequence). CDR3 residues: CASSGNGQFF. The CDR3 region has the DNA TGTGCCAGCAGCGGGAATGGGCAGTTCTTC.

This clone appeared a few times. The V and J genes are TRBV9 and TRBJ2-1; tentatively, D is TRBD2 (6 bases). Trimming took 3 bases from V and 2 from J, leaving 12 bases between them. CDR1 and CDR2 (germline): SGDLS, YYNGEE. This CDR3 comprises 15 residues. The CDR3 protein is CASSATSKPYNEQFF. As DNA, the CDR3 is TGTGCCAGCAGCGCAACTAGCAAGCCCTACAATGAGCAGTTCTTC.

This chain connects TRBV13 to TRBJ2-1, with D possibly being TRBD2 (7 bases). The CDR3 spans 14 residues. CDR1 is PRHDT, CDR2 FYEKMQ, per germline (reference sequence). Trimming removed 6 bases at V and 8 bases at J, with 17 bases between. CDR3 loop: CASSSRGGADEQFF. CDR3 DNA: TGTGCCAGCAGTTCCCGTGGGGGGGCCGATGAGCAGTTCTTC. Drawing the rest from reference TRBV13 and TRBJ2-1, the complete variable domain is AAGVIQSPRHLIKEKRETATLKCYPIPRHDTVYWYQQGPGQDPQFLISFYEKMQSDKGSIPDRFSAQQFSDYHSELNMSSLELGDSALYFCASSSRGGADEQFFGPGTRLTVL.

The V call is TRBV7-9, the J call TRBJ2-1; D gene uncertain. Germline assignment: CDR1 SEHNR and CDR2 FQNEAQ (reference sequence). V lost 2 bases and J lost 7, with 9 bases in between. The CDR3 runs to 13 residues. CDR3 amino acids: CASSLMDVNEQFF. Here the CDR3 DNA reads TGTGCCAGCAGCTTAATGGACGTTAATGAGCAGTTCTTC.

A few counts support this clone. The chain combines TRBV27 with TRBJ2-7, with 8 bases aligning to TRBD1. The germline CDR1 and CDR2 sequences are MNHEY and SMNVEV (reference sequence). V shed 6 bases and J 4 bases; nucleotides not matched to a gene: 8. This CDR3 contains 14 residues. CDR3 in DNA: TGTGCCAGCAGCTCCCCGGACAGGGAATACGAGCAGTACTTC. It codes for CASSSPDREYEQYF.

The gene calls are TRBV30 and TRBJ1-5; D perhaps matches TRBD1 (6 bases). Germline lookup yields CDR1 GTSNPN and CDR2 SVGIG (reference sequence). The V end lost 0 bases, the J end lost 6 bases, and 18 bases lay between the germline ends. CDR3 length: 16 amino acids. CDR3 coding DNA: TGTGCCTGGAGTGTACCTGGGGTGCAGGGGCGTCAGCCCCAGCATTTT. Translating it yields CAWSVPGVQGRQPQHF.

This clone was observed a few times. The rearrangement links TRBV28 to TRBJ2-1; D unresolved. V lost 8 bases and J lost 1, with 3 bases in between. Germline V lookup: CDR1 MDHEN, CDR2 SYDVKM. This CDR3 has 11 amino acids. The CDR3: CASQSYNEQFF. The CDR3 region has the DNA TGTGCCAGCCAGTCCTACAATGAGCAGTTCTTC.

The chain couples TRBV5-1 to TRBJ2-2; 7 bases are a match to TRBD1. The V segment lost 0 bases and the J segment 3 bases; nucleotides outside the gene matches: 5. Germline loops: CDR1 SGHRS, CDR2 YFSETQ. The length of the CDR3 is 16 residues. The CDR3 coding sequence is TGCGCCAGCAGCTTGGCGGGGACAGCGGACACCGGGGAGCTGTTTTTT. Translation gives CASSLAGTADTGELFF.

The DNA of the CDR3 is TGTGCCAGCAGCCAATCATATGGGGCCTCCTACGAGCAGTACTTC. Translation gives CASSQSYGASYEQYF. J is TRBJ2-7 and V is TRBV16, with D perhaps matching TRBD1 (5 bases). This CDR3 spans 15 amino acids. CDR1 and CDR2 (germline): KGHSY, FQNENV. The V end lost 0 bases, the J end lost 0 bases, and 9 bases lay between the germline ends.

The sample holds a few counts of this clone. The rearrangement links TRBV29-1 to TRBJ1-1; D is uncertain. Germline loops: CDR1 SQVTM, CDR2 ANQGSEA. The V and J ends lost 6 bases and 7 bases respectively, with 18 bases between them. CDR3 length: 13 residues. The CDR3 coding sequence is TGCAGCGTAGTAGGCCGGTATGCGAATGAAGCTTTCTTT. This encodes CSVVGRYANEAFF.

This clone has a handful of counts. This rearrangement joins TRBV9 to TRBJ2-1; perhaps TRBD1 as D (5 bases). Trimming left V 2 bases short and J 9 bases short, with 12 bases between. The germline V gene encodes CDR1 SGDLS and CDR2 YYNGEE. The CDR3 totals 13 residues. As DNA, the CDR3 is TGTGCCAGCAGCGTTGGACATTACGGTGAGCAGTTCTTC. It yields the protein CASSVGHYGEQFF.

CDR3 protein: CASSYGGAETQYF. As DNA, the CDR3 is TGTGCCAGCAGTTACGGAGGGGCAGAGACCCAGTACTTC. The gene calls are TRBV6-5 and TRBJ2-5; D may be TRBD2 (6 bases). Germline assignment: CDR1 MNHEY and CDR2 SVGAGI. The CDR3 spans 13 residues. V was clipped by 2 bases and J by 4 bases, with 8 bases between them.

This rearrangement joins TRBV7-9 to TRBJ2-2, with D perhaps matching TRBD1 or TRBD2 (5 bases each). Germline V gene data show CDR1 as SEHNR and CDR2 as FQNEAQ (reference sequence). The CDR3 extends over 18 amino acids. V was cut by 5 bases and J by 0 bases, with 19 bases left in between. CDR3: CASSPPIRGRPNTGELFF. For the CDR3, the DNA is TGTGCCAGCAGCCCCCCTATCCGGGGCCGCCCGAACACCGGGGAGCTGTTTTTT.